The rows below give T cell receptor beta chains drawn from one sample of a study of liver allograft versus peripheral blood T cells. MiXCR was run by TCRdb on the reads, yielding one entry per CDR3 protein. The profile shows about 400 distinct CDR3 sequences, around 24% of them singletons. The receptors come from a human patient who had a liver transplant. A share of the T cells may be of graft donor origin. Each CDR3 is given with its conserved first and last residue. The D gene is left open where the match is weak. Size is omitted from some rows. Given values are once, few, many or a class for expanded clones.

clone_size: few; d_call: NA; j_call: TRBJ2-5; v_call: TRBV27; cdr3_length: 14; cdr3_nt: TGTGCCAGCAGTCCAGACAGAATACAAGAGACCCAGTACTTC; cdr3_aa: CASSPDRIQETQYF
clone_size: medium-sized; d_call: TRBD1; j_call: TRBJ2-7; v_call: TRBV28; cdr3_length: 15; cdr3_nt: TGTGCCAGCAGTTCATTACAGGGGGTTGGATACGAGCAGTACTTC; cdr3_aa: CASSSLQGVGYEQYF
clone_size: large; d_call: TRBD1; j_call: TRBJ1-6; v_call: TRBV10-3; cdr3_length: 14; cdr3_nt: TGTGCCATCAGGCCGGGACAGCCTAATTCACCCCTCCACTTT; cdr3_aa: CAIRPGQPNSPLHF
clone_size: large; d_call: TRBD1; j_call: TRBJ1-2; v_call: TRBV6-5; cdr3_length: 12; cdr3_nt: TGTGCCAGCAGTTCAGGGGGCGATGGCTACACCTTC; cdr3_aa: CASSSGGDGYTF
clone_size: medium-sized; d_call: NA; j_call: TRBJ2-6; v_call: TRBV6-5; cdr3_length: 12; cdr3_nt: TGTGCCAGCAGTTACGACGGGGACGTCCTGACTTTC; cdr3_aa: CASSYDGDVLTF
clone_size: large; d_call: NA; j_call: TRBJ1-4; v_call: TRBV13; cdr3_length: 15; cdr3_nt: TGTGCCAGCAGAACAATCAGGGACGAATCTGAAAAACTGTTTTTT; cdr3_aa: CASRTIRDESEKLFF
clone_size: many; d_call: NA; j_call: TRBJ2-3; v_call: TRBV28; cdr3_length: 14; cdr3_nt: TGTGCCAGCAGTTTATGGTCCTCGGCAGATACGCAGTATTTT; cdr3_aa: CASSLWSSADTQYF
clone_size: large; d_call: NA; j_call: TRBJ1-6; v_call: TRBV7-9; cdr3_length: 14; cdr3_nt: TGTGCCAGCAGCAATACAGGCCGCGATTCACCCCTCCACTTT; cdr3_aa: CASSNTGRDSPLHF
clone_size: large; d_call: TRBD1; j_call: TRBJ1-2; v_call: TRBV27; cdr3_length: 14; cdr3_nt: TGTGCCAGCAGTTCCCAGGGGGTAGAGTATGGCTACACCTTC; cdr3_aa: CASSSQGVEYGYTF
clone_size: NA; d_call: TRBD1; j_call: TRBJ1-5; v_call: TRBV27; cdr3_length: 14; cdr3_nt: TGTGCCAGCCAAAGTTCGACAGGGGCTCAGCCCCAGCATTTT; cdr3_aa: CASQSSTGAQPQHF
clone_size: large; d_call: TRBD1; j_call: TRBJ2-7; v_call: TRBV27; cdr3_length: 14; cdr3_nt: TGTGCCAGCAGTTTACGGGACAGGGTGCACGAGCAGTACTTC; cdr3_aa: CASSLRDRVHEQYF
clone_size: large; d_call: NA; j_call: TRBJ1-3; v_call: TRBV6-2/TRBV6-3; cdr3_length: 14; cdr3_nt: TGTGCCAGCACCCAGGGACCGCCTGGAAACACCATATATTTT; cdr3_aa: CASTQGPPGNTIYF
clone_size: large; d_call: NA; j_call: TRBJ2-7; v_call: TRBV6-1; cdr3_length: 15; cdr3_nt: TGTGCCAGCAGTGAATTCCGCGGCGTAGGGAACGAGCAGTACTTC; cdr3_aa: CASSEFRGVGNEQYF
clone_size: large; d_call: NA; j_call: TRBJ1-2; v_call: TRBV6-5; cdr3_length: 15; cdr3_nt: TGTGCCAGCAGTTACTCGACAAAGGGCGGCTATGGCTACACCTTC; cdr3_aa: CASSYSTKGGYGYTF
clone_size: many; d_call: NA; j_call: TRBJ1-1; v_call: TRBV6-2/TRBV6-3; cdr3_length: 14; cdr3_nt: TGTGCCAGCAGTGACAGGCATGTGGGGTTGGAAGCTTTCTTT; cdr3_aa: CASSDRHVGLEAFF
clone_size: many; d_call: NA; j_call: TRBJ1-4; v_call: TRBV2; cdr3_length: 16; cdr3_nt: TGTGCCAGCAGTGAAAGCAGGTTTGAGGGTAATGAAAAACTGTTTTTT; cdr3_aa: CASSESRFEGNEKLFF
clone_size: NA; d_call: NA; j_call: TRBJ2-1; v_call: TRBV11-2; cdr3_length: 12; cdr3_nt: TGTGCCAGCAGCTTGGGTGTAAATGAGCAGTTCTTC; cdr3_aa: CASSLGVNEQFF
clone_size: NA; d_call: TRBD2; j_call: TRBJ2-1; v_call: TRBV6-2/TRBV6-3; cdr3_length: 21; cdr3_nt: TGTGCCAGCAGTTACTCCGGTCTAGCGGGAGGCCTAACGGTTGTTAGGGATGAGCAGTTCTTC; cdr3_aa: CASSYSGLAGGLTVVRDEQFF
clone_size: NA; d_call: NA; j_call: TRBJ2-1; v_call: TRBV27; cdr3_length: 14; cdr3_nt: TGTGCCAGCAGTTTAGGGGGGAGCTACAATGAGCAGTTCTTC; cdr3_aa: CASSLGGSYNEQFF
clone_size: medium-sized; d_call: TRBD2; j_call: TRBJ2-7; v_call: TRBV10-3; cdr3_length: 14; cdr3_nt: TGTGCCATCAGTAAGGGACTAGCCCGTTACGAGCAGTACTTC; cdr3_aa: CAISKGLARYEQYF
clone_size: NA; d_call: NA; j_call: TRBJ1-2; v_call: TRBV29-1; cdr3_length: 12; cdr3_nt: TGCAGCGTTGAGAAGGGCGGTGGTGGCTACACCTTC; cdr3_aa: CSVEKGGGGYTF
clone_size: NA; d_call: TRBD2; j_call: TRBJ2-7; v_call: TRBV6-5; cdr3_length: 16; cdr3_nt: TGTGCCAGCAGCCCCTCTTTAGCGGGAGGCTTCTACGAGCAGTACTTC; cdr3_aa: CASSPSLAGGFYEQYF
clone_size: large; d_call: NA; j_call: TRBJ2-1; v_call: TRBV18; cdr3_length: 13; cdr3_nt: TGTGCCAGCTCACCAGGGGACATCCCTGAGCAGTTCTTC; cdr3_aa: CASSPGDIPEQFF
clone_size: few; d_call: NA; j_call: TRBJ2-1; v_call: TRBV9; cdr3_length: 13; cdr3_nt: TGTGCCAGCAGCGATCCCAATTCTCCAGGGCAGTTCTTC; cdr3_aa: CASSDPNSPGQFF
clone_size: NA; d_call: TRBD1; j_call: TRBJ1-2; v_call: TRBV24-1; cdr3_length: 16; cdr3_nt: TGTGCCACCTTCGGGGACAGGGGGACGGGAGGATATGGCTACACCTTC; cdr3_aa: CATFGDRGTGGYGYTF
clone_size: large; d_call: NA; j_call: TRBJ1-2; v_call: TRBV5-5; cdr3_length: 15; cdr3_nt: TGTGCCAGCAGCTTATCTGGCAGGGGTAACTATGGCTACACCTTC; cdr3_aa: CASSLSGRGNYGYTF
clone_size: NA; d_call: NA; j_call: TRBJ1-6; v_call: TRBV6-6; cdr3_length: 16; cdr3_nt: TGTGAAAGAAATAGAGAAAGGGGTAGATATAATTCAAAAATAAAATTT; cdr3_aa: CERNRERGRYNSKIKF
clone_size: medium-sized; d_call: NA; j_call: TRBJ2-2; v_call: TRBV5-6; cdr3_length: 12; cdr3_nt: TGTGCCAGCAGCTTGCAGGGCTGGGAGCTGTTTTTT; cdr3_aa: CASSLQGWELFF
clone_size: medium-sized; d_call: NA; j_call: TRBJ2-3; v_call: TRBV5-4; cdr3_length: 14; cdr3_nt: TGTGCCAGCAGCTTGCTTAGCGCGGAGGATACGCAGTATTTT; cdr3_aa: CASSLLSAEDTQYF
clone_size: hyperexpanded; d_call: NA; j_call: TRBJ2-7; v_call: TRBV13; cdr3_length: 12; cdr3_nt: TGTGCCAGCAGCTTTCTGGGATACGAGCAGTACTTC; cdr3_aa: CASSFLGYEQYF
clone_size: NA; d_call: TRBD2; j_call: TRBJ2-1; v_call: TRBV18; cdr3_length: 18; cdr3_nt: TGTGCCAGCTCACCGGGGGGACTAGCAGGAAAGGGGAACAATGAGCAGTTCTTC; cdr3_aa: CASSPGGLAGKGNNEQFF
clone_size: NA; d_call: TRBD2; j_call: TRBJ2-5; v_call: TRBV7-9; cdr3_length: 19; cdr3_nt: TGTGCCAGCAGCCCTAGGGGCGACTCTAGCGGGAGGGCTGCGGAGACCCAGTACTTC; cdr3_aa: CASSPRGDSSGRAAETQYF
clone_size: medium-sized; d_call: TRBD2; j_call: TRBJ2-5; v_call: TRBV6-6; cdr3_length: 15; cdr3_nt: TGTGCCAGCAGTCACCTTAGCGGGAGGTTGGAGACCCAGTACTTC; cdr3_aa: CASSHLSGRLETQYF
clone_size: large; d_call: NA; j_call: TRBJ2-2; v_call: TRBV24-1; cdr3_length: 14; cdr3_nt: TGTGCCACCAGCCCAACTACCTTGAGCGGGGAGCTGTTTTTT; cdr3_aa: CATSPTTLSGELFF
clone_size: medium-sized; d_call: TRBD2; j_call: TRBJ2-3; v_call: TRBV6-2/TRBV6-3; cdr3_length: 15; cdr3_nt: TGTGCCAGCAGTTACTCGCTAGCGGGGGCAGATACGCAGTATTTT; cdr3_aa: CASSYSLAGADTQYF
clone_size: medium-sized; d_call: NA; j_call: TRBJ2-7; v_call: TRBV11-2; cdr3_length: 12; cdr3_nt: TGTGCCAGCAGCTTAGACTCCTACGAGCAGTACTTC; cdr3_aa: CASSLDSYEQYF
clone_size: large; d_call: NA; j_call: TRBJ1-1; v_call: TRBV30; cdr3_length: 15; cdr3_nt: TGTGCCTGGAGCATCTCGGACATTTTGAACACTGAAGCTTTCTTT; cdr3_aa: CAWSISDILNTEAFF
clone_size: medium-sized; d_call: NA; j_call: TRBJ1-3; v_call: TRBV12-3/TRBV12-4; cdr3_length: 14; cdr3_nt: TGTGCCAGCAGTTTTGTTTACTCTGGAAACACCATATATTTT; cdr3_aa: CASSFVYSGNTIYF
clone_size: medium-sized; d_call: TRBD1; j_call: TRBJ1-6; v_call: TRBV5-6; cdr3_length: 16; cdr3_nt: TGTGCCAGCAGCTGGGGACAGGTTATCTATAATTCACCCCTCCACTTT; cdr3_aa: CASSWGQVIYNSPLHF
clone_size: large; d_call: TRBD2; j_call: TRBJ2-7; v_call: TRBV6-2/TRBV6-3; cdr3_length: 15; cdr3_nt: TGTGCCAGCAGTTACTCCCTAGCGGCCCCCTACGAGCAGTACTTC; cdr3_aa: CASSYSLAAPYEQYF
clone_size: NA; d_call: NA; j_call: TRBJ2-6; v_call: TRBV7-2; cdr3_length: 12; cdr3_nt: TGTGCCAGCAGCTCGGAGCTTAACGTCCTGACTTTC; cdr3_aa: CASSSELNVLTF
clone_size: large; d_call: TRBD1; j_call: TRBJ1-2; v_call: TRBV27; cdr3_length: 14; cdr3_nt: TGTGCCAGCAGTTCCTTGACAGGGGGTGTATTGTGGACCTTC; cdr3_aa: CASSSLTGGVLWTF
clone_size: medium-sized; d_call: NA; j_call: TRBJ2-7; v_call: TRBV24-1; cdr3_length: 13; cdr3_nt: TGTGCCACCAGTGATCGGGCCTCTGGGGAGCAGTACTTC; cdr3_aa: CATSDRASGEQYF
clone_size: NA; d_call: NA; j_call: TRBJ1-2; v_call: TRBV19; cdr3_length: 13; cdr3_nt: TGTGCCAGTAGTCCACAGGCAGGCTATGGCTACACCTTC; cdr3_aa: CASSPQAGYGYTF
clone_size: medium-sized; d_call: TRBD1; j_call: TRBJ2-4; v_call: TRBV13; cdr3_length: 15; cdr3_nt: TGTGCCAGCAGCCCCTGGACAGGGGGCCAAAACATTCAGTACTTC; cdr3_aa: CASSPWTGGQNIQYF
clone_size: medium-sized; d_call: NA; j_call: TRBJ2-7; v_call: TRBV20-1; cdr3_length: 15; cdr3_nt: TGCAGTGCTAGAGATGGGACTCAAGAAAGGCTCGAGCAGTACTTC; cdr3_aa: CSARDGTQERLEQYF
clone_size: large; d_call: NA; j_call: TRBJ1-2; v_call: TRBV13; cdr3_length: 14; cdr3_nt: TGTGCCAGCAGCTTATTCTGGCCCACCTATGGCTACACCTTC; cdr3_aa: CASSLFWPTYGYTF
clone_size: medium-sized; d_call: NA; j_call: TRBJ2-1; v_call: TRBV28; cdr3_length: 16; cdr3_nt: TGTGCCTGCGCGAATCCCGGCGGATACTCCTACAATGAGCAGTTCTTC; cdr3_aa: CACANPGGYSYNEQFF
clone_size: NA; d_call: NA; j_call: TRBJ2-5; v_call: TRBV11-2; cdr3_length: 13; cdr3_nt: TGTGCCAGCAGCTTCGTAGGGGAAGAGACCCAGTACTTC; cdr3_aa: CASSFVGEETQYF
clone_size: medium-sized; d_call: NA; j_call: TRBJ2-7; v_call: TRBV15; cdr3_length: 13; cdr3_nt: TGTGCCACCAGTGATGAGGTGCCCTACGAGCAGTACTTC; cdr3_aa: CATSDEVPYEQYF